This TCR beta chain was profiled in a study of cytomegalovirus exposure and HLA in healthy donors. CDR3 length: 16 residues. Germline CDR1 SGHTA, CDR2 FQGNSA. With 3 bases removed from V and 8 bases from J, the gap between germline ends came to 22 bases. PCR was performed using 60 Vbeta and 13 Jbeta primers. The method was immunoSEQ multiplex PCR; TCRdb's version includes in-frame clones alone and lacks a portion of them. The sample has 150,000 to 200,000 clones; around 80% are singletons. This receptor was taken from a man younger than 30 in good health and CMV-seronegative. The V gene is TRBV7-2, the J gene TRBJ1-2, with D possibly matching TRBD1 (5 bases). The material sequenced was PBMCs. CDR3 sequence (DNA): TGTGCCAGCAGCTTCGTGACAGATCTATGGCTTCAAGGCTACACCTTC. It codes for CASSFVTDLWLQGYTF.